What follows are 19 T cell receptor beta chains derived from one specimen sequenced in a study of shared clonotypes between healthy human individuals. Produced via immunoSEQ multiplex PCR; TCRdb's table is partial and in-frame only. The sample lists some 900,000 clones; around three quarters were seen once. Sequencing input: memory CD4+ T cells sorted from blood. The subset here: CD45RA-negative fraction. The receptor set was obtained from a man younger than 35 in good health.

This clone was seen at least ten times. The J gene is TRBJ1-2, the V gene TRBV19; D is possibly TRBD1 (5 bases). Trimming took 6 bases from V and 4 from J, leaving 12 bases between them. This CDR3 region has 13 residues. Germline V CDR1 and CDR2: LNHDA, SQIVND (reference sequence). The CDR3 sequence: CASRPRGSYGYTF. The CDR3 DNA reads as TGTGCCAGTAGGCCCCGGGGCTCCTATGGCTACACCTTC.

The genes are TRBV28 and TRBJ2-4; 7 positions agree with TRBD2. The length of the CDR3 is 16 residues. Germline V gene sequence: CDR1 MDHEN, CDR2 SYDVKM. V dropped 7 bases and J dropped 6; count of bases not matched to a gene: 15. CDR3 coding DNA: TGTGCCAGCACCTCTCGAACTAGCGAGGGAGGAAACATTCAGTACTTC. Encoded protein: CASTSRTSEGGNIQYF.

This sequence joins TRBV10-3 and TRBJ2-2; 8 nucleotides agree with TRBD1. The CDR3 covers 16 residues. In germline, CDR1 is ENHRY, CDR2 SYGVKD. J was trimmed by 2 bases and V by 3 bases; bases with no gene match: 5. As DNA, the CDR3 is TGTGCCATCAGTGAAACCGGGACAGGAAACACCGGGGAGCTGTTTTTT. Translation gives CAISETGTGNTGELFF.

J is TRBJ2-2 and V is TRBV5-6, with 13 bases that match TRBD2. The CDR3 has 15 amino acids. V was pared by 3 bases and J by 5 bases, with 1 base of the junction left unmatched. Germline V gives CDR1 SGHDT, CDR2 YYEEEE. In DNA form, the CDR3 reads TGTGCCAGCAGCTCGGGACTAGCGGGAACCGGGGAGCTGTTTTTT. It is translated as CASSSGLAGTGELFF.

The chain combines TRBV10-3 with TRBJ1-1; D not certain. The germline CDR1 and CDR2 sequences are ENHRY and SYGVKD. The CDR3 totals 12 residues. V was shortened by 7 bases and J by 4 bases, with 10 bases between the two germline ends. The CDR3 bases are TGTGCCATCACAGACATGACCACTGAAGCTTTCTTT. Protein product: CAITDMTTEAFF.

This clone was seen once. The J gene is TRBJ1-4, the V gene TRBV4-3; possibly TRBD1 for D (6 bases). CDR1 is LGHNA, CDR2 YSLEER, per germline. V was cut by 0 bases and J by 6 bases, with 11 bases left in between. The CDR3 runs to 15 residues. The CDR3 sequence is CASSQEAGEDEKLFF. Written as DNA, the CDR3 is TGCGCCAGCAGCCAAGAGGCAGGGGAGGATGAAAAACTGTTTTTT.

Concerning this clone itself: A read error may account for a junction end that differs from germline. The V gene is TRBV5-5, the J gene TRBJ1-1; TRBD1 matches 7 bases. CDR1 and CDR2 (germline): SGHKS, YYEKEE (reference sequence). The CDR3 runs 13 residues. CDR3: CASSQTGNAEAFF. The CDR3 coding sequence is TGTGCCAGCAGCCAGACAGGGAACGCTGAAGCTTTCTTT.

The V and J genes are TRBV2 and TRBJ2-1; no clear D gene. Trimming pared 0 bases from V and 9 bases from J, leaving 9 bases between. CDR1 and CDR2 (germline): SNHLY, FYNNEI. The CDR3 contains 13 residues. The CDR3, as DNA: TGTGCCAGCAGTGAAGCGCTAGGAGCTGAGCAGTTCTTC. Amino acid sequence: CASSEALGAEQFF.

The genes are TRBV9 and TRBJ2-3; 7 bases line up with TRBD2. With 4 bases clipped from V and 6 bases from J, the junction kept 11 bases outside the gene matches. This CDR3 contains 15 residues. Germline V gene sequence: CDR1 SGDLS, CDR2 YYNGEE. CDR3 sequence (DNA): TGTGCCAGCAGCCCCCAAGCGGGGAGCGCGGATACGCAGTATTTT. This translates into CASSPQAGSADTQYF. The full variable domain, in which reference TRBV9 and TRBJ2-3 provide the parts outside the CDR3, is DSGVTQTPKHLITATGQRVTLRCSPRSGDLSVYWYQQSLDQGLQFLIQYYNGEERAKGNILERFSAQQFPDLHSELNLSSLELGDSALYFCASSPQAGSADTQYFGPGTRLTVL.

The table lists this clone with a count of one. This sequence joins TRBV5-4 and TRBJ2-3; a possible D gene is TRBD1 (5 bases). This CDR3 has 14 amino acids. Deletions cut 4 bases from V and 5 bases from J, with 14 bases between. The germline gives CDR1 SGHNT, CDR2 YYREEE (reference sequence). The CDR3 loop is CASSDSQRGDTQYF. Here the CDR3 DNA reads TGTGCCAGCAGCGACAGTCAAAGGGGAGATACGCAGTATTTT.

V is TRBV7-2 and J is TRBJ2-3; D is uncertain. From germline, CDR1 is SGHTA and CDR2 FQGNSA. This CDR3 region has 14 residues. The V gene lost 3 bases and the J gene lost 2 bases, with 9 bases spanning the gap. The CDR3 DNA is TGTGCCAGCAGCTTCGGGCAGTTCACAGATACGCAGTATTTT. Amino acids: CASSFGQFTDTQYF. Full variable domain (outside the CDR3, taken from reference TRBV7-2 and TRBJ2-3): GAGVSQSPSNKVTEKGKDVELRCDPISGHTALYWYRQSLGQGLEFLIYFQGNSAPDKSGLPSDRFSAERTGGSVSTLTIQRTQQEDSAVYLCASSFGQFTDTQYFGPGTRLTVL.

In this sample, this clone turned up a few times. The V call is TRBV5-6, the J call TRBJ2-3; TRBD2 matches at 13 bases. Losses at the gene ends were 3 bases for V and 2 bases for J; bases not matched to a gene: 9. The CDR3 loop spans 18 amino acids. CDR1 and CDR2 (germline): SGHDT, YYEEEE. This CDR3 is CASSSSTSGGRITDTQYF. The CDR3 nucleotides are TGTGCCAGCAGCTCGTCGACTAGCGGGGGGCGGATCACAGATACGCAGTATTTT.

The V gene is TRBV30, the J gene TRBJ2-2, with D unclear. This CDR3 has 17 amino acids. Per the germline V gene, CDR1 is GTSNPN and CDR2 is SVGIG (reference sequence). Trimming removed 2 bases from V and 5 bases from J, with 21 bases in between. The CDR3 DNA reads as TGTGCCTGGAGTCAAAACGGACGGCCCGGGTGGACCGGGGAGCTGTTTTTT. Its protein is CAWSQNGRPGWTGELFF.

This clone was seen only a few times. V gene TRBV5-1 combines with J gene TRBJ2-7, with TRBD1 as a possible D gene (6 bases). The V end lost 5 bases, the J end lost 1 base, and 19 bases lay between the germline ends. The CDR3 totals 16 residues. Germline loops: CDR1 SGHRS, CDR2 YFSETQ. CDR3 loop: CASSTGMSGTSYEQYF. DNA for the CDR3: TGCGCCAGCAGTACCGGAATGTCCGGGACATCCTACGAGCAGTACTTC.

For the CDR3, the DNA is TGCGCCAGCAGCTTGGAGGGAGACATTCAGTACTTC. It codes for CASSLEGDIQYF. The V and J genes are TRBV5-1 and TRBJ2-4; perhaps TRBD2 as D (5 bases). The germline CDR1 and CDR2 sequences are SGHRS and YFSETQ. CDR3 size: 12 residues. Trimming took off 0 bases at V and 8 bases at J, with 6 bases between the two ends. Variable domain in full (rest from reference TRBV5-1 and TRBJ2-4): KAGVTQTPRYLIKTRGQQVTLSCSPISGHRSVSWYQQTPGQGLQFLFEYFSETQRNKGNFPGRFSGRQFSNSRSEMNVSTLELGDSALYLCASSLEGDIQYFGAGTRLSVL.

This sequence joins TRBV30 and TRBJ2-7; perhaps TRBD1 as D (5 bases). The V end was cut by 0 bases, the J end by 2 bases, with 14 bases between. Germline CDR1 and CDR2: GTSNPN and SVGIG (reference sequence). The CDR3 runs to 15 residues. CDR3 nucleotides: TGTGCCTGGAGTGTACAGGTACAGGCACCCTACGAGCAGTACTTC. Amino acids: CAWSVQVQAPYEQYF.

This rearrangement joins TRBV29-1 to TRBJ2-1, with TRBD1 matching 8 bases. The germline CDR1 and CDR2 sequences are SQVTM and ANQGSEA. The CDR3 has 17 residues. The J segment lost 0 bases and the V segment lost 6 bases, leaving 13 bases of the junction unmatched. CDR3 DNA: TGCAGCGTCCAGGACAGGGTCTCAGGGGGCTCCTACAATGAGCAGTTCTTC. Its protein is CSVQDRVSGGSYNEQFF.

The CDR3 spells CASSRATPRETQYF. DNA for the CDR3: TGTGCCAGCAGCCGAGCCACGCCGAGGGAGACCCAGTACTTC. The chain has TRBV28 and TRBJ2-5; D remains ambiguous. The CDR3 is 14 amino acids. In germline, CDR1 is MDHEN, CDR2 SYDVKM. V shed 6 bases and J shed 5 bases, with 16 bases lying between them.

This clone is a singleton in its sample. The chain has TRBV30 and TRBJ2-7, with TRBD2 matching over 7 bases. The ends lost 0 bases at V and 2 bases at J; junction bases unmatched: 4. The CDR3 has 14 amino acids. The V gene's germline CDR1 is GTSNPN and CDR2 SVGIG (reference sequence). The CDR3 DNA reads TGTGCCTGGAGTGTACTGGGGGGGACCTACGAGCAGTACTTC. It encodes CAWSVLGGTYEQYF.